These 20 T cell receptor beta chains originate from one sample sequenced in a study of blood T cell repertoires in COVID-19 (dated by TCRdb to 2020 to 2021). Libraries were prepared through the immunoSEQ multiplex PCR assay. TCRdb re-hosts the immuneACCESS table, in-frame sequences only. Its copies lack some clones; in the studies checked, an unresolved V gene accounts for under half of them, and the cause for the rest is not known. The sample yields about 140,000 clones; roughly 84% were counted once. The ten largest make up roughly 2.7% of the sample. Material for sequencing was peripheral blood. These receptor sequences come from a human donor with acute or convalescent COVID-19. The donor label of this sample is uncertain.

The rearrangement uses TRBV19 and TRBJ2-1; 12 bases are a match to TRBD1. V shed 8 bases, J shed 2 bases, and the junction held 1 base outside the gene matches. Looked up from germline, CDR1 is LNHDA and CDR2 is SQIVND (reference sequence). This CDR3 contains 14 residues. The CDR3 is CASGTGGTYNEQFF. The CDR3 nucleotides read TGTGCCAGTGGGACAGGGGGCACCTACAATGAGCAGTTCTTC. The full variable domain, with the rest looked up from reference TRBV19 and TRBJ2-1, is DGGITQSPKYLFRKEGQNVTLSCEQNLNHDAMYWYRQDPGQGLRLIYYSQIVNDFQKGDIAEGYSVSREKKESFPLTVTSAQKNPTAFYLCASGTGGTYNEQFFGPGTRLTVL.

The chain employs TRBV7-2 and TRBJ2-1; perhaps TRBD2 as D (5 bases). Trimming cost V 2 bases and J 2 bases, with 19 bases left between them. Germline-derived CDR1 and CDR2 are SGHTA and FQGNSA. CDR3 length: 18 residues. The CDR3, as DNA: TGTGCCAGCAGCTTAAAAGTAGGAGGAGCGGCCGCCTACAATGAGCAGTTCTTC. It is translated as CASSLKVGGAAAYNEQFF.

The CDR3 is CASSSGQGAVRQYF. The CDR3 DNA sequence: TGTGCCAGCAGTTCTGGACAGGGGGCCGTTCGACAGTACTTC. The V call is TRBV6-5, the J call TRBJ2-7; TRBD1 agrees at 11 bases. The CDR3 sequence is 14 residues long. Trimming at V came to 4 bases and at J to 10 bases, leaving 9 bases not matched to a gene. Germline-derived CDR1 and CDR2 are MNHEY and SVGAGI.

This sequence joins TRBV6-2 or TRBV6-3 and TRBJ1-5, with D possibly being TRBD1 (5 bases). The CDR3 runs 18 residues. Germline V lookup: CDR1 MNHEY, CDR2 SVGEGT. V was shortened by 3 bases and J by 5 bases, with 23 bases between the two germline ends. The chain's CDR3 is CASSYFVGTGLTHQPQHF. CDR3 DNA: TGTGCCAGCAGTTATTTCGTTGGAACAGGCCTTACCCATCAGCCCCAGCATTTT.

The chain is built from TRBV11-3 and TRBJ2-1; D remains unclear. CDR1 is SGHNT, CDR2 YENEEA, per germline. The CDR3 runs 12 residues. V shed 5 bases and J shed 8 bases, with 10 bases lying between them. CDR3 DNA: TGTGCCAGCAGCGCCCACAGAGATGAGCAGTTCTTC. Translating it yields CASSAHRDEQFF.

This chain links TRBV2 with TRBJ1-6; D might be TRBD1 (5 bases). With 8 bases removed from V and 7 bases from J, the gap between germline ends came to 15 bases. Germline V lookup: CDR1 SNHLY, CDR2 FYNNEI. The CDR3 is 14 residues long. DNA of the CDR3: TGTGCCAGCCGTTTGACGGACAAGAATTCACCCCTCCACTTT. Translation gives CASRLTDKNSPLHF.

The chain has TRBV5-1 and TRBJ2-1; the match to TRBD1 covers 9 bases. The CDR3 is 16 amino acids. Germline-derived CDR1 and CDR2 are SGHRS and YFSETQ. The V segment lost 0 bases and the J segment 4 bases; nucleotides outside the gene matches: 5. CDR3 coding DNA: TGCGCCAGCAGCTTGGTCGGGACAGGGTCTTACAATGAGCAGTTCTTC. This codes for CASSLVGTGSYNEQFF.

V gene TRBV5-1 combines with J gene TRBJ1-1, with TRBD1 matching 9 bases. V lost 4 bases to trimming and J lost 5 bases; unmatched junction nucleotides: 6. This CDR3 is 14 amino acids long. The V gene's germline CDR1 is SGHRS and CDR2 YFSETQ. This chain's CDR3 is CASSEGQGWTEAFF. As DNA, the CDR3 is TGCGCCAGCAGCGAGGGACAGGGTTGGACTGAAGCTTTCTTT.

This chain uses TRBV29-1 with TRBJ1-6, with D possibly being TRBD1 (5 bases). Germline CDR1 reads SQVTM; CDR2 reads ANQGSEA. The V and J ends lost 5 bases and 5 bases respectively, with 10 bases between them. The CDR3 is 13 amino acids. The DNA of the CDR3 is TGCAGCGTTCGGTCAGGGAATAATTCACCCCTCCACTTT. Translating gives CSVRSGNNSPLHF. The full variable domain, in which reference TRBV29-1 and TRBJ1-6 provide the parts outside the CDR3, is SAVISQKPSRDICQRGTSLTIQCQVDSQVTMMFWYRQQPGQSLTLIATANQGSEATYESGFVIDKFPISRPNLTFSTLTVSNMSPEDSSIYLCSVRSGNNSPLHFGNGTRLTVT.

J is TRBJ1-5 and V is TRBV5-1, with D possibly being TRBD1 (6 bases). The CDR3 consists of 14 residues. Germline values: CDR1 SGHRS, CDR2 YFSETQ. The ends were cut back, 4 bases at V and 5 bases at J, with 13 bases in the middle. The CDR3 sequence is CASSVDSPYQPQHF. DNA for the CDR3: TGCGCCAGCAGCGTGGACAGCCCATATCAGCCCCAGCATTTT.

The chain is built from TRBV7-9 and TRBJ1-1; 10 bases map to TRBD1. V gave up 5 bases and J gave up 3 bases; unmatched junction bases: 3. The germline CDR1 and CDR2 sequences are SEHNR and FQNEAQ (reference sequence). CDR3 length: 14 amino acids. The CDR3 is CASSRQGAHTEAFF. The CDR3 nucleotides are TGTGCCAGCAGCCGACAGGGGGCCCACACTGAAGCTTTCTTT.

The CDR3 DNA is TGTGCCAGCAGCCAAGTGGGCGGACTCGAGCAGTACTTC. Protein sequence: CASSQVGGLEQYF. V gene TRBV3-1 (or the pseudogene TRBV3-2) combines with J gene TRBJ2-7; a weak D match, TRBD2 (5 bases). Germline V gene sequence: CDR1 LGHDT, CDR2 YNNKEL (reference sequence). The ends were cut back, 1 base at V and 6 bases at J, with 10 bases in the middle. The CDR3 length is 13 residues.

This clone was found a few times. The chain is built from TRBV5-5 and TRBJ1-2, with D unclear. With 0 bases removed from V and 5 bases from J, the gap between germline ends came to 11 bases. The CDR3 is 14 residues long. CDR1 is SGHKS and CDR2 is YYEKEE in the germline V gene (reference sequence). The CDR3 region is CASSLATEWYGYTF. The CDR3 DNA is TGTGCCAGCAGCTTGGCCACAGAATGGTATGGCTACACCTTC.

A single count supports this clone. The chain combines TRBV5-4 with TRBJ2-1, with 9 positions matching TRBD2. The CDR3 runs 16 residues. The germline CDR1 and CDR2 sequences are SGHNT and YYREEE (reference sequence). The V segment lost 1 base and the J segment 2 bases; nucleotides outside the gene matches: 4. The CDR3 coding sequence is TGTGCCAGCAGCTTGAGTGGCGGGAGGGCCTACAATGAGCAGTTCTTC. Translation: CASSLSGGRAYNEQFF.

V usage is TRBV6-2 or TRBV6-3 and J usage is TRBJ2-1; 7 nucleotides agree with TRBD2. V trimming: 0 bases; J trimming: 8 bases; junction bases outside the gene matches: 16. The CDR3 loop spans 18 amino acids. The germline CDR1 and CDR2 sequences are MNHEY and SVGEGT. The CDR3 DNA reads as TGTGCCAGCAGTTACTCGATGGCTAGCGGACCCCTCAGTCATGAGCAGTTCTTC. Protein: CASSYSMASGPLSHEQFF.

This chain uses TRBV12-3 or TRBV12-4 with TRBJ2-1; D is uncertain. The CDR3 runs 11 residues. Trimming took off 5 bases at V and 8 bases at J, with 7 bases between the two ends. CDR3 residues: CASSHGHEQFF. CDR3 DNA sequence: TGTGCCAGCAGTCATGGGCATGAGCAGTTCTTC.

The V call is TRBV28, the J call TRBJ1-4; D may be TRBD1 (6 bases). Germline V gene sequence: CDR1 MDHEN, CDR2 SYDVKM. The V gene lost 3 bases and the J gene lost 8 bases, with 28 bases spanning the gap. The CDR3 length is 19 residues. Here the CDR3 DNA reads TGTGCCAGCAGTTTCTCACAGTTGGACAGTAGTGCTTTAGCAGAAAAACTGTTTTTT. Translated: CASSFSQLDSSALAEKLFF.

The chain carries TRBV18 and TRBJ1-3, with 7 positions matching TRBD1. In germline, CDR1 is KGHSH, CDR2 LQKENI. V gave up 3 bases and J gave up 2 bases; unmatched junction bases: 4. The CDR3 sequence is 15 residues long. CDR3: CASSPDDRAGNTIYF. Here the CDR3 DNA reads TGTGCCAGCTCACCGGATGACAGGGCTGGAAACACCATATATTTT.

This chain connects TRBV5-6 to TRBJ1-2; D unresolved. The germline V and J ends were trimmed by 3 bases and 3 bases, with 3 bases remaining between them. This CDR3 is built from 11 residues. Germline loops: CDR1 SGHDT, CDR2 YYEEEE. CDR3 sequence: CASSSDYGYTF. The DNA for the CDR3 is TGTGCCAGCAGCTCCGACTATGGCTACACCTTC.

CDR3 coding DNA: TGTGCCAGCAGCTTATCGCCGGGCAGGGTCTACGAGCAGTACTTC. This translates into CASSLSPGRVYEQYF. The chain joins TRBV7-2 to TRBJ2-7; a weak D match, TRBD1 (5 bases). The CDR3 runs to 15 residues. Between the trimmed V and J ends, which lost 2 bases and 3 bases, there was a span of 14 bases. Germline loops: CDR1 SGHTA, CDR2 FQGNSA.